The clone carrying this TCR beta chain came up once. The target antigen is unknown. Data came from immunoSEQ multiplex PCR; TCRdb stores just in-frame clones and leaves some out. The sample includes under 200,000 clones, roughly 81% of them seen just once. Trimming cost V 1 base and J 4 bases, with 7 bases left between them. Germline CDR1 reads MNHNS; CDR2 reads SASEGT. This CDR3 is 13 amino acids long. These data belong to a study of cytomegalovirus exposure and HLA in healthy donors. Background on the study: The 100 to 150 validation repertoires and the 666 first-cohort repertoires shared a platform, a later analysis reported. Study results and caveats: Among the CMV-associated chains, three were confirmed in vitro as specific for CMV antigens.

This chain uses TRBV6-1 with TRBJ1-2; no reliable D call. The receptor was isolated from a woman aged 25 to 45 in good health and CMV-seronegative. The sequencing input was PBMCs. The CDR3 nucleotides are TGTGCCAGCAGTGAAGATTTCTTCTATGGCTACACCTTC. Amino acid sequence: CASSEDFFYGYTF.